A single sample is the source of the 25 T cell receptor beta chains below, sequenced in a study of blood T cell repertoires in COVID-19. Profiling relied on immunoSEQ multiplex PCR, and the TCRdb table lists in-frame clones only, not all of them. The table lists under 200,000 clones, roughly 81% of them singletons. Source material: peripheral blood. The receptors here all came from a man between 40 and 49 years old who had recovered from COVID-19.

The genes are TRBV29-1 and TRBJ2-3; 7 nucleotides match TRBD2. The CDR3 consists of 12 residues. J lost 4 bases, V lost 6 bases, and 4 bases had no gene match. Germline V gene sequence: CDR1 SQVTM, CDR2 ANQGSEA. The CDR3 sequence: CSVGEGADTQYF. CDR3 bases: TGCAGCGTCGGGGAGGGAGCAGATACGCAGTATTTT.

The genes are TRBV19 and TRBJ1-5, with D possibly being TRBD1 (5 bases). Trimming cost V 9 bases and J 2 bases, with 17 bases left between them. CDR1 LNHDA and CDR2 SQIVND come from the germline V gene (reference sequence). CDR3 length: 15 residues. DNA for the CDR3: TGTGCCAGCAAGAGGGACTCATCGGGCAATCAGCCCCAGCATTTT. This codes for CASKRDSSGNQPQHF. The entire variable domain, with the rest obtained from reference TRBV19 and TRBJ1-5, is as follows: DGGITQSPKYLFRKEGQNVTLSCEQNLNHDAMYWYRQDPGQGLRLIYYSQIVNDFQKGDIAEGYSVSREKKESFPLTVTSAQKNPTAFYLCASKRDSSGNQPQHFGDGTRLSIL.

This clone showed up just once. This chain connects TRBV11-3 to TRBJ2-3; 7 bases align to TRBD1. Per germline, CDR1 SGHNT and CDR2 YENEEA. The CDR3 covers 14 residues. The junction had 8 bases not matched to a gene; V was cut back by 5 bases and J by 6 bases. The CDR3 region has the DNA TGTGCCAGCAGCCAATGGGACAGTTCGGATACGCAGTATTTT. Encoded protein: CASSQWDSSDTQYF.

This clone was seen only once. The rearrangement uses TRBV6-5 and TRBJ2-2, with D possibly matching TRBD2 (6 bases). Germline V CDR1 and CDR2: MNHEY, SVGAGI. V gave up 6 bases and J gave up 0 bases, with 8 bases separating them. The CDR3 length is 14 residues. The CDR3 loop is CASRRDANTGELFF. CDR3 nucleotide sequence: TGTGCCAGCAGGCGGGACGCGAACACCGGGGAGCTGTTTTTT.

The chain couples TRBV6-5 to TRBJ1-2; 8 bases align to TRBD1. Germline lookup yields CDR1 MNHEY and CDR2 SVGAGI. The CDR3 extends over 13 amino acids. The trim removed 6 bases at V and 8 bases at J, leaving 8 bases unmatched. The CDR3 reads CASRLQGGEGYTF. The CDR3 DNA sequence: TGTGCCAGCAGGCTACAGGGGGGGGAAGGCTACACCTTC.

CDR3 region: CASSQEEGNYGYTF. CDR3 in DNA: TGCGCCAGCAGCCAAGAGGAGGGTAACTATGGCTACACCTTC. The gene calls are TRBV4-3 and TRBJ1-2; no firm D call. The V gene's germline CDR1 is LGHNA and CDR2 YSLEER. With 0 bases removed from V and 1 base from J, the gap between germline ends came to 6 bases. The CDR3 covers 14 residues.

The chain combines TRBV9 with TRBJ2-2, with TRBD2 identical over 8 bases. V lost 4 bases and J lost 5; bases outside the gene matches: 10. From germline, CDR1 is SGDLS and CDR2 YYNGEE. The CDR3 runs 16 residues. CDR3 residues: CASSSPGGAWTGELFF. The CDR3 bases are TGTGCCAGCAGCTCACCGGGGGGGGCTTGGACCGGGGAGCTGTTTTTT.

This chain joins TRBV28 and TRBJ2-7; weak D call: TRBD1 (6 bases). The V and J ends lost 6 bases and 5 bases respectively, with 14 bases between them. Per the germline V gene, CDR1 is MDHEN and CDR2 is SYDVKM. The CDR3 extends over 13 amino acids. The CDR3 sequence: CASRATGRHEQYF. The CDR3 nucleotides read TGTGCCAGCAGGGCCACAGGGCGCCACGAGCAGTACTTC.

This chain joins TRBV29-1 and TRBJ2-1; D might be TRBD2 (5 bases). V was clipped by 1 base and J by 9 bases, with 16 bases between them. The CDR3 covers 14 residues. In germline, CDR1 is SQVTM, CDR2 ANQGSEA. The chain's CDR3 is CSVEASGLDGEQFF. Written as DNA, the CDR3 is TGCAGCGTTGAAGCCAGCGGCCTTGACGGTGAGCAGTTCTTC.

V gene TRBV11-3 combines with J gene TRBJ1-4, with D hard to call. V was shortened by 5 bases and J by 8 bases, with 12 bases between the two germline ends. The CDR3 runs 13 residues. Germline loops: CDR1 SGHNT, CDR2 YENEEA. CDR3 protein: CASSSLGSEKLFF. The CDR3 nucleotides read TGTGCCAGCAGCAGTCTAGGGAGCGAAAAACTGTTTTTT.

V is TRBV6-2 or TRBV6-3 and J is TRBJ2-3; 7 nucleotides align to TRBD1. CDR1 MNHEY and CDR2 SVGEGT come from the germline V gene. The CDR3 loop spans 11 amino acids. Trimming took 5 bases from V and 10 from J; bases not matched to a gene: 3. CDR3 bases: TGTGCCAGCAGTGCGGACAGGCCGCAGTATTTT. This translates into CASSADRPQYF.

This clone was detected only once. The chain uses TRBV2 and TRBJ2-2, with TRBD1 as a possible D gene (5 bases). Germline V gene sequence: CDR1 SNHLY, CDR2 FYNNEI. V was shortened by 6 bases and J by 6 bases, with 11 bases between the two germline ends. The length of the CDR3 is 13 residues. CDR3 loop: CASRRQYPGELFF. The CDR3, as DNA: TGTGCCAGCAGACGACAGTACCCCGGGGAGCTGTTTTTT.

This clone was seen a handful of times. This rearrangement joins TRBV27 to TRBJ1-6, with D uncertain. Germline V lookup: CDR1 MNHEY, CDR2 SMNVEV (reference sequence). V was trimmed by 0 bases and J by 7 bases, leaving 7 bases between them. The CDR3 sequence is 14 residues long. This CDR3 reads CASSLSNINSPLHF. The CDR3 bases are TGTGCCAGCAGTTTATCCAACATCAATTCACCCCTCCACTTT.

The genes are TRBV28 and TRBJ1-5, with no clear D. The V end lost 6 bases, the J end lost 7 bases, and 19 bases lay between the germline ends. The CDR3 has 15 amino acids. Germline assignment: CDR1 MDHEN and CDR2 SYDVKM. The CDR3 spells CASSDSATGKQPQHF. CDR3 sequence (DNA): TGTGCCAGCAGCGATAGTGCCACCGGGAAGCAGCCCCAGCATTTT. Based on the CDR3 plus reference TRBV28 and TRBJ1-5, the full variable domain is DVKVTQSSRYLVKRTGEKVFLECVQDMDHENMFWYRQDPGLGLRLIYFSYDVKMKEKGDIPEGYSVSREKKERFSLILESASTNQTSMYLCASSDSATGKQPQHFGDGTRLSIL.

The rearrangement uses TRBV7-2 and TRBJ2-3; TRBD2 matches at 11 bases. The trim removed 5 bases at V and 2 bases at J, leaving 6 bases unmatched. Looked up from germline, CDR1 is SGHTA and CDR2 is FQGNSA. The CDR3 is 16 amino acids. CDR3 DNA: TGTGCCAGCAGCCCTTCTAGCGGGAGGTCCACAGATACGCAGTATTTT. Its translation is CASSPSSGRSTDTQYF. Full variable domain (remainder filled in from reference TRBV7-2 and TRBJ2-3): GAGVSQSPSNKVTEKGKDVELRCDPISGHTALYWYRQSLGQGLEFLIYFQGNSAPDKSGLPSDRFSAERTGGSVSTLTIQRTQQEDSAVYLCASSPSSGRSTDTQYFGPGTRLTVL.

V is TRBV12-3 or TRBV12-4 and J is TRBJ1-1; a weak D match, TRBD1 (5 bases). V was cut by 10 bases and J by 4 bases, with 16 bases left in between. There are 13 residues in the CDR3. The DNA of the CDR3 is TGTGCCATCTCGGACATCCGGCTCACTGAAGCTTTCTTT. As protein: CAISDIRLTEAFF.

V and J are TRBV30 and TRBJ2-7; TRBD1 matches at 10 bases. Losses at the gene ends were 7 bases for V and 4 bases for J; bases not matched to a gene: 10. This CDR3 region has 14 residues. In germline, CDR1 is GTSNPN, CDR2 SVGIG (reference sequence). The CDR3 DNA follows: TGTGCCTTCCTCGGGACAGGGGTCGTATACGAGCAGTACTTC. Translated: CAFLGTGVVYEQYF.

J is TRBJ2-7 and V is TRBV6-2 or TRBV6-3; TRBD2 matches at 11 bases. CDR1 is MNHEY, CDR2 SVGEGT, per germline. The junction had 5 bases not matched to a gene; V was cut back by 5 bases and J by 5 bases. The CDR3 is made up of 14 amino acids. CDR3 sequence (DNA): TGTGCCAGCAGTCGGCTAGCGGGAGGCAACGAGCAGTACTTC. The encoded protein is CASSRLAGGNEQYF.

The chain has TRBV4-3 and TRBJ2-5; 8 bases are a match to TRBD2. Losses at the gene ends were 0 bases for V and 1 base for J; bases not matched to a gene: 7. CDR1 LGHNA and CDR2 YSLEER come from the germline V gene. CDR3 size: 17 residues. CDR3 nucleotide sequence: TGCGCCAGCAGCCAAGAGGTCAATAGCGGGGTCCAAGAGACCCAGTACTTC. It encodes CASSQEVNSGVQETQYF.

V is TRBV7-2 and J is TRBJ2-7; D may be TRBD2 (6 bases). CDR3 length: 18 residues. In germline, CDR1 is SGHTA, CDR2 FQGNSA. The V and J ends lost 1 base and 3 bases respectively, with 22 bases between them. The CDR3 DNA reads as TGTGCCAGCAGCTTAGAAAACCGGGGATTGGGGGGTTTCTACGAGCAGTACTTC. It specifies CASSLENRGLGGFYEQYF. Complete variable domain (other parts from reference TRBV7-2 and TRBJ2-7): GAGVSQSPSNKVTEKGKDVELRCDPISGHTALYWYRQSLGQGLEFLIYFQGNSAPDKSGLPSDRFSAERTGGSVSTLTIQRTQQEDSAVYLCASSLENRGLGGFYEQYFGPGTRLTVT.

This clone was observed many times. The chain uses TRBV6-6 and TRBJ2-5; 8 bases match TRBD2. The germline V gene has CDR1 MNHNY and CDR2 SVGAGI (reference sequence). The CDR3 spans 14 residues. The V segment lost 3 bases and the J segment 4 bases; nucleotides outside the gene matches: 4. As DNA, the CDR3 is TGTGCCAGCAGTTATGGGACTAGTGGAGAGACCCAGTACTTC. Translation gives CASSYGTSGETQYF.

The chain carries TRBV4-3 and TRBJ2-2; 8 bases agree with TRBD2. Germline CDR1 is LGHNA and CDR2 is YSLEER. The trim removed 4 bases at V and 4 bases at J, leaving 8 bases unmatched. The CDR3 length is 16 residues. The CDR3 region has the DNA TGCGCCAGCAGCCCCGGAGCGGGAGTTACCACCGGGGAGCTGTTTTTT. It yields the protein CASSPGAGVTTGELFF.

The chain couples TRBV3-1 (or the pseudogene TRBV3-2) to TRBJ1-2; TRBD1 matches 9 bases. Unmatched junction bases numbered 6, after V lost 3 bases and J lost 4 bases. CDR1 and CDR2 from the germline V gene are LGHDT and YNNKEL (reference sequence). The CDR3 is 15 residues long. The CDR3 sequence is CASSQGTGTFYGYTF. The CDR3 bases are TGTGCCAGCAGCCAGGGGACAGGGACCTTCTATGGCTACACCTTC.

The rearrangement uses TRBV15 and TRBJ2-5, with 8 bases fitting TRBD1. Unmatched junction bases numbered 6, after V lost 7 bases and J lost 2 bases. Germline assignment: CDR1 LNHNV and CDR2 YYDKDF (reference sequence). This CDR3 comprises 14 residues. The DNA of the CDR3 is TGTGCCACCAAGGACAGGGAACAACAAGAGACCCAGTACTTC. Translated: CATKDREQQETQYF.

The V and J genes are TRBV6-5 and TRBJ2-2; D possibly corresponds to TRBD2 (6 bases). Germline CDR1 reads MNHEY; CDR2 reads SVGAGI. The ends were cut back, 2 bases at V and 0 bases at J, with 10 bases in the middle. The CDR3 runs 16 residues. The CDR3 DNA reads TGTGCCAGCAGTTACCGACTAGTCCCGAACACCGGGGAGCTGTTTTTT. It codes for CASSYRLVPNTGELFF.